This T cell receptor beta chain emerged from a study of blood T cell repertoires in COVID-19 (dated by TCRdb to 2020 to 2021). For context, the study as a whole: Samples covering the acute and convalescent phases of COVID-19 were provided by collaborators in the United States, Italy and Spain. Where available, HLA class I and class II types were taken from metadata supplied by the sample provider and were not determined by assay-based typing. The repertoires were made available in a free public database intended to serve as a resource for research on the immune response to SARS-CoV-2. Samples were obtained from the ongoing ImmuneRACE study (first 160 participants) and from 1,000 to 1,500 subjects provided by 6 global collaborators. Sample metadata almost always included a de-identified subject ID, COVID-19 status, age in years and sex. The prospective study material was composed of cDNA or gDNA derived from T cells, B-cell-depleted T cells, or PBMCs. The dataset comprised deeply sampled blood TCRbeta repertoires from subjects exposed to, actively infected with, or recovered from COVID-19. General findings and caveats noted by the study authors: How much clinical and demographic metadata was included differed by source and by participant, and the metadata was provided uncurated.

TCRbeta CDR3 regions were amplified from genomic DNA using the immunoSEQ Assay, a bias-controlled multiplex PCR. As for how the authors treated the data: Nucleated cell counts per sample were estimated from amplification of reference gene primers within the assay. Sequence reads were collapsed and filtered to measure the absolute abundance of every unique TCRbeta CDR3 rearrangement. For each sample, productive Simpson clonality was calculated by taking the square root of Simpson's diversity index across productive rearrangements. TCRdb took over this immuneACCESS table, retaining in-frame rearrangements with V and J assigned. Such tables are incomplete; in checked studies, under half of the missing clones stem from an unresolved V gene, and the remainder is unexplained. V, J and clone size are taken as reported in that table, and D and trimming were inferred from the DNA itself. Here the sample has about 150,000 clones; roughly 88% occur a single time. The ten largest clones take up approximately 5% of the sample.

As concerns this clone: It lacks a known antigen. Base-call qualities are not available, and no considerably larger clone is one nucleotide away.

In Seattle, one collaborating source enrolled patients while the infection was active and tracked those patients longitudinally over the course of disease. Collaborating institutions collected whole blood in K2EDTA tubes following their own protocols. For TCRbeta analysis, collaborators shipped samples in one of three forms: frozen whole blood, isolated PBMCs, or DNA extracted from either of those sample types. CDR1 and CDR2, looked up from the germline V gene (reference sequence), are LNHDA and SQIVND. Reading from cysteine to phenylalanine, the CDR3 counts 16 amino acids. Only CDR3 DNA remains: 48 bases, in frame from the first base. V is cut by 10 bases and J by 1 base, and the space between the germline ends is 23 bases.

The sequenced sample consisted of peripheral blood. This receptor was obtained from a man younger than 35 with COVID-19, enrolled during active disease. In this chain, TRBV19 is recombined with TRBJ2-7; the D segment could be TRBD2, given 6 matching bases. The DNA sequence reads TGTGCCACTACCCAACGATCGGGAGTAATGTCCTACGAGCAGTACTTC. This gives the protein CATTQRSGVMSYEQYF.